One sample yielded the 23 T cell receptor beta chains listed below, sequenced in a study of beta chain features in type 1 diabetes. Whole-study findings and limits: Moderately but significantly shorter TCRB CDR3s were found in Type 1 diabetes patients in all four CD4+ subsets.

For these receptors, no antigen is known. Every isolated RNA sample was fully reverse transcribed, so sequencing captured expressed TCRB transcripts. Produced via immunoSEQ multiplex PCR; TCRdb's table is partial and in-frame only. The sample lists hundreds of thousands of clones, more than 13% occurring once. The sequenced sample consisted of naive CD4+ T cells from blood. These receptors originate from a young man with type 1 diabetes.

Comment on this clone: The sample has other DNA sequences that encode this CDR3 too. This chain connects TRBV18 to TRBJ1-5; TRBD1 is a possible D gene (5 bases). CDR3 length equals 14 residues. With 2 bases removed from V and 4 bases from J, the gap between germline ends came to 9 bases. Germline V lookup: CDR1 KGHSH, CDR2 LQKENI. The CDR3 loop reads CASSPGTGNQPQHF. CDR3 nucleotide sequence: TGTGCCAGCTCACCAGGGACGGGGAATCAGCCCCAGCATTTT.

This clone has only a few counts. This CDR3 is CASSSLSPSQGYTF. The CDR3 DNA reads TGTGCCAGCAGCAGCTTGAGCCCCAGTCAAGGCTACACCTTC. The V call is TRBV5-6, the J call TRBJ1-2, with D hard to call. The V end lost 4 bases, the J end lost 8 bases, and 18 bases lay between the germline ends. This CDR3 spans 14 amino acids. Germline V CDR1 and CDR2: SGHDT, YYEEEE. Using reference TRBV5-6 and TRBJ1-2 for the parts outside the CDR3, the full variable domain is DAGVTQSPTHLIKTRGQQVTLRCSPKSGHDTVSWYQQALGQGPQFIFQYYEEEERQRGNFPDRFSGHQFPNYSSELNVNALLLGDSALYLCASSSLSPSQGYTFGSGTRLTVV.

In this sample, this clone turned up a few times. The chain links TRBV5-1 to TRBJ2-7; 14 bases align to TRBD2. CDR3 size: 15 residues. The ends lost 4 bases at V and 5 bases at J; junction bases unmatched: 5. Germline values: CDR1 SGHRS, CDR2 YFSETQ. The DNA for the CDR3 is TGCGCCAGCAGCAAACCGGGACTAGCGGGAGACGAGCAGTACTTC. It codes for CASSKPGLAGDEQYF.

V usage is TRBV6-1 and J usage is TRBJ2-7; D is uncertain. The V and J ends lost 6 bases and 0 bases respectively, with 9 bases between them. The CDR3 consists of 13 residues. Germline values: CDR1 MNHNS, CDR2 SASEGT. CDR3 DNA sequence: TGTGCCAGCAGACTATTCAGCTCCTACGAGCAGTACTTC. Translating gives CASRLFSSYEQYF.

The V call is TRBV10-3, the J call TRBJ2-1; 8 bases fit TRBD2. The germline V gene encodes CDR1 ENHRY and CDR2 SYGVKD. V lost 0 bases to trimming and J lost 4 bases; unmatched junction nucleotides: 2. CDR3 size: 15 residues. The CDR3 reads CAISESTSGYNEQFF. The CDR3 DNA reads TGTGCCATCAGTGAGTCAACTAGCGGTTACAATGAGCAGTTCTTC.

This clone turned up a few times. The rearrangement uses TRBV10-3 and TRBJ2-3; no clear D. Trimming left V 6 bases short and J 0 bases short, with 10 bases between. Germline assignment: CDR1 ENHRY and CDR2 SYGVKD. CDR3 length: 14 amino acids. CDR3 in amino acids: CAIRPGPSTDTQYF. CDR3 coding DNA: TGTGCCATCAGACCGGGCCCTAGCACAGATACGCAGTATTTT.

Only a few counts were recorded for this clone. The gene calls are TRBV25-1 and TRBJ2-7; D possibly corresponds to TRBD1 (5 bases). Per germline, CDR1 MGHDK and CDR2 SYGVNS. The CDR3 has 17 amino acids. V shed 5 bases and J shed 4 bases, with 24 bases lying between them. CDR3 sequence (DNA): TGTGCCAGCAGTCTATCCTGGGGCCCCGGCTCGAAATACGAGCAGTACTTC. Its protein is CASSLSWGPGSKYEQYF.

The V call is TRBV5-1, the J call TRBJ2-3, with D perhaps TRBD2 (5 bases). V dropped 5 bases and J dropped 2 bases, with 6 bases sitting between them. Looked up from germline, CDR1 is SGHRS and CDR2 is YFSETQ. The CDR3 consists of 12 residues. The CDR3 DNA reads as TGCGCCAGCAGAGCGGCCACAGATACGCAGTATTTT. The encoded protein is CASRAATDTQYF.

This clone was observed a handful of times. The chain recombines TRBV11-2 with TRBJ2-5; 7 bases line up with TRBD2. Germline V lookup: CDR1 SGHAT, CDR2 FQNNGV. V was pared by 4 bases and J by 2 bases, with 10 bases of the junction left unmatched. The CDR3 extends over 16 amino acids. As DNA, the CDR3 is TGTGCCAGCAGCTCTCTAGCGGAACTGCCTCAAGAGACCCAGTACTTC. Translation gives CASSSLAELPQETQYF.

The V gene is TRBV7-2, the J gene TRBJ2-2; 10 positions agree with TRBD1. The CDR3 contains 19 residues. Unmatched junction bases numbered 18, after V lost 5 bases and J lost 6 bases. CDR1 and CDR2 from the germline V gene are SGHTA and FQGNSA. As DNA, the CDR3 is TGTGCCAGCAGCCACGCTCTTGGGGCGGGGACAGGGGTTGCCGGGGAGCTGTTTTTT. It yields the protein CASSHALGAGTGVAGELFF.

In this sample, this clone turned up a few times. The DNA of the CDR3 is TGTGCCAGCAGCGACGGGCAGGGGGATGAAAAACTGTTTTTT. As protein: CASSDGQGDEKLFF. The chain uses TRBV25-1 and TRBJ1-4, with 7 bases lining up with TRBD1. V dropped 6 bases and J dropped 6; count of bases not matched to a gene: 7. Germline CDR1 is MGHDK and CDR2 is SYGVNS. The CDR3 loop spans 14 amino acids.

This clone was observed a few times. The chain joins TRBV4-1 to TRBJ2-1; no clear D gene. The V end was cut by 4 bases, the J end by 9 bases, with 16 bases between. The CDR3 sequence is 14 residues long. Germline V lookup: CDR1 MGHRA, CDR2 YSYEKL. Written as DNA, the CDR3 is TGCGCCAGCAGCCCTGATGACCCCCCGGGTGAGCAGTTCTTC. It translates to CASSPDDPPGEQFF.

V gene TRBV30 combines with J gene TRBJ2-5; TRBD2 matches at 9 bases. Trimming took 2 bases from V and 1 from J; bases not matched to a gene: 2. The CDR3 consists of 14 residues. Germline loops: CDR1 GTSNPN, CDR2 SVGIG (reference sequence). The CDR3 sequence is CAWSSGGSQETQYF. The CDR3 coding sequence is TGTGCCTGGAGTAGCGGGGGGTCCCAAGAGACCCAGTACTTC.

This clone has more than one count but fewer than ten. The genes are TRBV28 and TRBJ1-3, with D unresolved. The V end was cut by 6 bases, the J end by 2 bases, with 14 bases between. CDR1 is MDHEN and CDR2 is SYDVKM in the germline V gene. The CDR3 runs to 15 residues. The DNA of the CDR3 is TGTGCCAGCAGCCTGGACCTAAACCCTGGAAACACCATATATTTT. It translates to CASSLDLNPGNTIYF.

This clone has a handful of counts. The chain uses TRBV28 and TRBJ2-7; 11 nucleotides agree with TRBD2. The CDR3 is 13 amino acids. J gave up 4 bases and V 7 bases, and 3 bases lay outside the gene matches. Germline V gene sequence: CDR1 MDHEN, CDR2 SYDVKM. The chain's CDR3 is CASMIAGGYEQYF. The CDR3 bases are TGTGCCAGCATGATAGCGGGGGGGTACGAGCAGTACTTC. Drawing the rest from reference TRBV28 and TRBJ2-7, the complete variable domain is DVKVTQSSRYLVKRTGEKVFLECVQDMDHENMFWYRQDPGLGLRLIYFSYDVKMKEKGDIPEGYSVSREKKERFSLILESASTNQTSMYLCASMIAGGYEQYFGPGTRLTVT.

This clone was counted a few times. J is TRBJ1-5 and V is TRBV28; 8 positions agree with TRBD1. In germline, CDR1 is MDHEN, CDR2 SYDVKM. V gave up 10 bases and J gave up 2 bases; unmatched junction bases: 10. The CDR3 consists of 15 residues. The CDR3 nucleotides are TGTGCCACCTACAGGGGGGACTTGGGCAATCAGCCCCAGCATTTT. It specifies CATYRGDLGNQPQHF.

In its sample, this clone was seen a few times. The CDR3 loop is CAISESTRGGIGNQPQHF. Here the CDR3 DNA reads TGTGCCATCAGTGAGTCGACTCGGGGAGGGATTGGCAATCAGCCCCAGCATTTT. The chain joins TRBV10-3 to TRBJ1-5; no clear D gene. From germline, CDR1 is ENHRY and CDR2 SYGVKD. The ends were cut back, 0 bases at V and 2 bases at J, with 17 bases in the middle. This CDR3 comprises 18 residues.

The chain has TRBV5-6 and TRBJ1-5; D possibly corresponds to TRBD1 (6 bases). In germline, CDR1 is SGHDT, CDR2 YYEEEE. The CDR3 is 16 amino acids. The ends were cut back, 5 bases at V and 11 bases at J, with 26 bases in the middle. In DNA, the CDR3 is TGTGCCAGCAGATTCCCCCGGGACACGATAATCAGGACCCAGCATTTT. This translates into CASRFPRDTIIRTQHF.

The table lists this clone with a few counts. The chain is built from TRBV28 and TRBJ1-2; no clear D gene. This CDR3 spans 14 amino acids. Germline-derived CDR1 and CDR2 are MDHEN and SYDVKM. V was pared by 5 bases and J by 8 bases, with 18 bases between. The CDR3 DNA sequence: TGTGCCAGCAGTCTCAAAAGGGCTGTATGGGGCTACACCTTC. Translation: CASSLKRAVWGYTF.

This clone was picked up a small number of times. This chain links TRBV9 with TRBJ2-3; tentative D call: TRBD2 (6 bases). Trimming removed 5 bases at V and 4 bases at J, with 23 bases between. This CDR3 region has 17 residues. Germline V gives CDR1 SGDLS, CDR2 YYNGEE. CDR3: CASRPSLASLLADTQYF. CDR3 coding DNA: TGTGCCAGCAGACCTAGTCTAGCGTCCCTACTGGCAGATACGCAGTATTTT.

This clone was observed a single time. The CDR3 here is CSVGRGQGSPLHF. In DNA, the CDR3 is TGCAGCGTTGGCAGGGGGCAGGGTTCACCCCTCCACTTT. The J gene is TRBJ1-6, the V gene TRBV29-1, with 8 bases that match TRBD1. Germline V gene lookup returns CDR1 SQVTM and CDR2 ANQGSEA. V dropped 4 bases and J dropped 9; count of bases not matched to a gene: 5. CDR3 length: 13 residues.

CDR3 sequence (DNA): TGCGCCAGCAGCTTGGCACGGGTGCCAAATTCACCCCTCCACTTT. It codes for CASSLARVPNSPLHF. The chain has TRBV5-1 and TRBJ1-6; D is unresolved. The CDR3 is made up of 15 amino acids. From germline, CDR1 is SGHRS and CDR2 YFSETQ. Between the trimmed V and J ends, which lost 0 bases and 7 bases, there was a span of 11 bases. Drawing the rest from reference TRBV5-1 and TRBJ1-6, the complete variable domain is KAGVTQTPRYLIKTRGQQVTLSCSPISGHRSVSWYQQTPGQGLQFLFEYFSETQRNKGNFPGRFSGRQFSNSRSEMNVSTLELGDSALYLCASSLARVPNSPLHFGNGTRLTVT.

In this sample, this clone turned up a few times. J is TRBJ2-3 and V is TRBV7-2; D not resolved. Germline-derived CDR1 and CDR2 are SGHTA and FQGNSA. The V end lost 2 bases, the J end lost 6 bases, and 9 bases lay between the germline ends. There are 13 residues in the CDR3. CDR3 sequence: CASSLPLRDTQYF. The CDR3 bases are TGTGCCAGCAGCTTACCTTTGCGGGATACGCAGTATTTT.